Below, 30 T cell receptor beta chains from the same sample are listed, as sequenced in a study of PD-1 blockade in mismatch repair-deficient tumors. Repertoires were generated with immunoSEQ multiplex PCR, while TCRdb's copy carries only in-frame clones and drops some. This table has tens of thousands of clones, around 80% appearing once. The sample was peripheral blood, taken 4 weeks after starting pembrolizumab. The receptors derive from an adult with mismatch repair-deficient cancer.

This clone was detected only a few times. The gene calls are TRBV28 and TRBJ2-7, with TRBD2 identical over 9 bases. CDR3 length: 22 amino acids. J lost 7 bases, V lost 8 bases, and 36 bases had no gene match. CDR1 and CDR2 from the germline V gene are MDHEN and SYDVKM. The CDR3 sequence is CASPPPTRQSRGSGSWGGEQYF. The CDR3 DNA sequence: TGTGCCAGCCCGCCCCCCACCCGACAATCCCGGGGTAGCGGGAGCTGGGGAGGGGAGCAGTACTTC.

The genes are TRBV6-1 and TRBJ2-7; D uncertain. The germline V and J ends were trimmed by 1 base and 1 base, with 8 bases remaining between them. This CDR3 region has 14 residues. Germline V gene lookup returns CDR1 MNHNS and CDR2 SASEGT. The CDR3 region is CASSEDQESYEQYF. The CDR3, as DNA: TGTGCCAGCAGTGAAGACCAAGAATCCTACGAGCAGTACTTC.

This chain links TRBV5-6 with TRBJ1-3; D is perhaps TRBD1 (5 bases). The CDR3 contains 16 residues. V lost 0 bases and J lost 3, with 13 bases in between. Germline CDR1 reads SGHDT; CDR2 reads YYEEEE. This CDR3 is CASSLGSREIGNTIYF. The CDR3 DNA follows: TGTGCCAGCAGCTTGGGGTCCAGGGAAATTGGAAACACCATATATTTT.

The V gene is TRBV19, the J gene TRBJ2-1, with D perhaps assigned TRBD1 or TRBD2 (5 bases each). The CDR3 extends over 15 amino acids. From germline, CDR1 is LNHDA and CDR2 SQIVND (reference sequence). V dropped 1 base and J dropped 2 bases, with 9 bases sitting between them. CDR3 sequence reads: CASSIGLGAYNEQFF. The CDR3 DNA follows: TGTGCCAGTAGTATAGGACTGGGGGCCTACAATGAGCAGTTCTTC.

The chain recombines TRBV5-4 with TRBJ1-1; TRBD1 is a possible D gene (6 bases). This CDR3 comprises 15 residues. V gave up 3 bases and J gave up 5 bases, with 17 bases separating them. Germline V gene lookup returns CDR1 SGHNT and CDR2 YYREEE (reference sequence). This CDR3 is CASSSQGMRGTEAFF. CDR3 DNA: TGTGCCAGCAGCTCGCAGGGGATGAGGGGGACTGAAGCTTTCTTT.

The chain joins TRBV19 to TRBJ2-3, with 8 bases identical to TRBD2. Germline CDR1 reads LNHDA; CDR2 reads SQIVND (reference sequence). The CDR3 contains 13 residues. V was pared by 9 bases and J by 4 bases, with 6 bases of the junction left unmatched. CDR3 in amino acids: CASREGGADTQYF. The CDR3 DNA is TGTGCCAGCCGGGAGGGGGGGGCAGATACGCAGTATTTT. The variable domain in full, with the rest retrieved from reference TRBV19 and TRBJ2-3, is DGGITQSPKYLFRKEGQNVTLSCEQNLNHDAMYWYRQDPGQGLRLIYYSQIVNDFQKGDIAEGYSVSREKKESFPLTVTSAQKNPTAFYLCASREGGADTQYFGPGTRLTVL.

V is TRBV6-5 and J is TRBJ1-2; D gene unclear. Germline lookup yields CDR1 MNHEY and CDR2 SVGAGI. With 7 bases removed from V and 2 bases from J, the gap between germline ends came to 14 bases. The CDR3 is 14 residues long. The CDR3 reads CASKSHGENYGYTF. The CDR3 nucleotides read TGTGCCAGCAAGTCCCACGGGGAGAACTATGGCTACACCTTC.

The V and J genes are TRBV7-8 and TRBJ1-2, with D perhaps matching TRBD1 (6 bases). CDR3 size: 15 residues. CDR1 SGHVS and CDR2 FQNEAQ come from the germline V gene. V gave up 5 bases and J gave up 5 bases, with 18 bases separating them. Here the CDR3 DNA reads TGTGCCAGCAGCCCAAACCAGGGGATCGGTTATGGCTACACCTTC. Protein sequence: CASSPNQGIGYGYTF.

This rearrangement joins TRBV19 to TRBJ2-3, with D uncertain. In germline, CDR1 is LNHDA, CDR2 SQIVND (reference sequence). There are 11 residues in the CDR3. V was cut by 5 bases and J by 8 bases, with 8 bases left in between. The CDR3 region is CASSVLGTQYF. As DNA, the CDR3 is TGTGCCAGTAGTGTTCTTGGTACGCAGTATTTT.

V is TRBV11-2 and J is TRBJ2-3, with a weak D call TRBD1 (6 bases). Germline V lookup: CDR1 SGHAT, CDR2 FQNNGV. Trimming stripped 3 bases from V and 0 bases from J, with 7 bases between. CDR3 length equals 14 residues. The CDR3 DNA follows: TGTGCCAGCAGCTTCGACAGGAGCACAGATACGCAGTATTTT. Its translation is CASSFDRSTDTQYF. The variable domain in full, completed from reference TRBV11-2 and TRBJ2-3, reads EAGVAQSPRYKIIEKRQSVAFWCNPISGHATLYWYQQILGQGPKLLIQFQNNGVVDDSQLPKDRFSAERLKGVDSTLKIQPAKLEDSAVYLCASSFDRSTDTQYFGPGTRLTVL.

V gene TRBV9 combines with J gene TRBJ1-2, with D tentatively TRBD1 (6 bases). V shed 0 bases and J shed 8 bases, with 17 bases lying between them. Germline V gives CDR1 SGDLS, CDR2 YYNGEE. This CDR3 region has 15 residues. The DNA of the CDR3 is TGTGCCAGCAGCGTAGAAGCAGGGGTGGTGGGCGGCTACACCTTC. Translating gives CASSVEAGVVGGYTF. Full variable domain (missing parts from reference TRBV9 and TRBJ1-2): DSGVTQTPKHLITATGQRVTLRCSPRSGDLSVYWYQQSLDQGLQFLIQYYNGEERAKGNILERFSAQQFPDLHSELNLSSLELGDSALYFCASSVEAGVVGGYTFGSGTRLTVV.

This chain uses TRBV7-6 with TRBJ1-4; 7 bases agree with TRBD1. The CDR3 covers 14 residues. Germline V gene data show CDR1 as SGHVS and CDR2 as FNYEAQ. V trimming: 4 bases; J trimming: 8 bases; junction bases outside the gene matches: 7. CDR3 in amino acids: CASSSDRVKEKLFF. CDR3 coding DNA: TGTGCCAGCAGCTCAGACAGGGTGAAGGAAAAACTGTTTTTT. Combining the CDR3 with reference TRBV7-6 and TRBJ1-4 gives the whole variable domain GAGVSQSPRYKVTKRGQDVALRCDPISGHVSLYWYRQALGQGPEFLTYFNYEAQQDKSGLPNDRFSAERPEGSISTLTIQRTEQRDSAMYRCASSSDRVKEKLFFGSGTQLSVL.

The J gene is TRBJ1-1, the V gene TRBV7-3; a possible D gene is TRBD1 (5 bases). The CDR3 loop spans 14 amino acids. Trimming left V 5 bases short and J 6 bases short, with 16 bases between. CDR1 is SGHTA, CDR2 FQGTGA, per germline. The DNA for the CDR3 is TGTGCCAGCAGCGACGGGGCGATAGGGGCTGAAGCTTTCTTT. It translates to CASSDGAIGAEAFF. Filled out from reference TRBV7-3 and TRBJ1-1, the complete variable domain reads GAGVSQTPSNKVTEKGKYVELRCDPISGHTALYWYRQSLGQGPEFLIYFQGTGAADDSGLPNDRFFAVRPEGSVSTLKIQRTERGDSAVYLCASSDGAIGAEAFFGQGTRLTVV.

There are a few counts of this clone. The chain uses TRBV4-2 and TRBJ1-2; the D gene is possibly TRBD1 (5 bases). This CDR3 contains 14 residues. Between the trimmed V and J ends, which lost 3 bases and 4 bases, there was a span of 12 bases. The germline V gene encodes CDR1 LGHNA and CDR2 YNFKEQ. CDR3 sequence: CASSQDLGGYGYTF. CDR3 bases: TGTGCCAGCAGCCAGGACCTCGGGGGCTATGGCTACACCTTC.

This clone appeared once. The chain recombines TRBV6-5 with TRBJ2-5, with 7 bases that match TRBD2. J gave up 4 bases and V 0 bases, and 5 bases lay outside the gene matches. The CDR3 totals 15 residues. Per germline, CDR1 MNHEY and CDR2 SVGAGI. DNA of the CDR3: TGTGCCAGCAGTTACTCATCACTAGCGATAGAGACCCAGTACTTC. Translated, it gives CASSYSSLAIETQYF.

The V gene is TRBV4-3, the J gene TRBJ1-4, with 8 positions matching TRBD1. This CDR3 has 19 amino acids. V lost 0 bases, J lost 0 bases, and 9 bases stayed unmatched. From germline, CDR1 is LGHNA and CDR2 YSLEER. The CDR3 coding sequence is TGCGCCAGCAGCCAAGACAGGGACAGGCGTCCCGCAACTAATGAAAAACTGTTTTTT. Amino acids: CASSQDRDRRPATNEKLFF.

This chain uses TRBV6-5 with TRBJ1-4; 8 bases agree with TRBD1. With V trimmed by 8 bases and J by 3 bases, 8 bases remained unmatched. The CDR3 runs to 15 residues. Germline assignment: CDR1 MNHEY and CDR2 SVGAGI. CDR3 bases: TGTGCCAGCTCGACAGGGGCGAATTCTAATGAAAAACTGTTTTTT. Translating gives CASSTGANSNEKLFF.

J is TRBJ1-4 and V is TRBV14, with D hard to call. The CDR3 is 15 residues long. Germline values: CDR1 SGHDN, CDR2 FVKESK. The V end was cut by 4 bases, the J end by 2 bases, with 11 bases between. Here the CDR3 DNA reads TGTGCCAGCAGCCCTAAACACGGGACTAATGAAAAACTGTTTTTT. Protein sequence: CASSPKHGTNEKLFF.

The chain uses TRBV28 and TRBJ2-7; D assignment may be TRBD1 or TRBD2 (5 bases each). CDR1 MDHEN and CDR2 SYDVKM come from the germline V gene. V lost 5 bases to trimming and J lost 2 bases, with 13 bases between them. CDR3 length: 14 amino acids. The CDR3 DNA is TGTGCCAGCAGTACCTGGGACCAGCCCTACGAGCAGTACTTC. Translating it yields CASSTWDQPYEQYF.

The CDR3 protein is CASSWDGYGYTF. The CDR3 DNA reads as TGCGCCAGCAGCTGGGACGGCTATGGCTACACCTTC. The chain employs TRBV5-1 and TRBJ1-2, with D possibly matching TRBD1 (5 bases). V lost 3 bases, J lost 4 bases, and 7 bases lay in between. The CDR3 sequence is 12 residues long. Germline values: CDR1 SGHRS, CDR2 YFSETQ.

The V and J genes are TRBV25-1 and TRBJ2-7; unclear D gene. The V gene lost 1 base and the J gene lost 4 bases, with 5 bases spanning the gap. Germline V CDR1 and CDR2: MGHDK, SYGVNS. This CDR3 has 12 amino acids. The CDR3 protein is CASSEWGYEQYF. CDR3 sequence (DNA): TGTGCCAGCAGTGAATGGGGTTACGAGCAGTACTTC.

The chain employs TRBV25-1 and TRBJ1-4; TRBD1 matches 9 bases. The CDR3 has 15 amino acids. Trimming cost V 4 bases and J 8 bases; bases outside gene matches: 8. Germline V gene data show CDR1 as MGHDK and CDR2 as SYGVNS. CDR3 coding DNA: TGTGCCAGCAGTGCCCCGGGACAGGGCGCAGAAAAACTGTTTTTT. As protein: CASSAPGQGAEKLFF.

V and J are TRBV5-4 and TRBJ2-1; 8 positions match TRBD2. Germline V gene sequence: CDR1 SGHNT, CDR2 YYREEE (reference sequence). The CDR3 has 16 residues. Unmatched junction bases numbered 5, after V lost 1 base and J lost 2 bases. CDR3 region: CASSLTGTSAYNEQFF. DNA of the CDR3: TGTGCCAGCAGCTTGACCGGGACTAGTGCCTACAATGAGCAGTTCTTC.

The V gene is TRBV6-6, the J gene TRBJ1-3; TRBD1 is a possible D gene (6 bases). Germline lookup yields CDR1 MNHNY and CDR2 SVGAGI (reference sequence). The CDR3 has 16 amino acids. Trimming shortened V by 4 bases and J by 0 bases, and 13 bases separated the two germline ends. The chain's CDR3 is CASSLPGASSGNTIYF. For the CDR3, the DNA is TGTGCCAGCAGTTTACCAGGGGCTAGCTCTGGAAACACCATATATTTT.

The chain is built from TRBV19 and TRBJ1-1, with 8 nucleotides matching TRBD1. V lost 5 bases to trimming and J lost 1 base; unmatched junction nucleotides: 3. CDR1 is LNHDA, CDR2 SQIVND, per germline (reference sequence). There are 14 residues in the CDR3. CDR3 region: CASSAQGANTEAFF. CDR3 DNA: TGTGCCAGTAGTGCGCAGGGGGCGAACACTGAAGCTTTCTTT.

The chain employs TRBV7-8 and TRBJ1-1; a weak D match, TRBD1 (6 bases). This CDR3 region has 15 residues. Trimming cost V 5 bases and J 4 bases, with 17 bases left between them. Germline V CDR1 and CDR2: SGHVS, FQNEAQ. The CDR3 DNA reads TGTGCCAGCAGCAAAGGAGAGGGGGGGACCACTGAAGCTTTCTTT. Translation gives CASSKGEGGTTEAFF.

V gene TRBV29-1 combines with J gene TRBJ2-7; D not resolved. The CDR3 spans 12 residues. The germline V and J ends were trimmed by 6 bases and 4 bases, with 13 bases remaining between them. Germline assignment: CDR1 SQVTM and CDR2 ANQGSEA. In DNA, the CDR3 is TGCAGCGTGGCTACCAGCGAGTACGAGCAGTACTTC. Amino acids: CSVATSEYEQYF.

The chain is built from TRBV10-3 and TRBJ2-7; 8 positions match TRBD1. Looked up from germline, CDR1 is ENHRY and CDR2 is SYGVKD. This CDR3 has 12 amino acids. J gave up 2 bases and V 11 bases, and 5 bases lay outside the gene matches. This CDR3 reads CASGQGPYEQYF. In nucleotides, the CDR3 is TGTGCCTCAGGACAGGGTCCCTACGAGCAGTACTTC.

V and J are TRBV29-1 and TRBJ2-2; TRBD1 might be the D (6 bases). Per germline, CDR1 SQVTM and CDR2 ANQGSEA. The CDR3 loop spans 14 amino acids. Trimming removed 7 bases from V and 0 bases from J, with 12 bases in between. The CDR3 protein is CSARDKPNTGELFF. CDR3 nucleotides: TGCAGCGCCCGGGACAAACCGAACACCGGGGAGCTGTTTTTT.

The CDR3 nucleotides are TGTGCCAGCAGCTTAAGCTCTGGAAACACCATATATTTT. Encoded protein: CASSLSSGNTIYF. The chain carries TRBV7-9 and TRBJ1-3; D is ambiguous. The CDR3 contains 13 residues. Germline V gives CDR1 SEHNR, CDR2 FQNEAQ (reference sequence). V was pared by 2 bases and J by 0 bases, with 2 bases between.